The T cell receptor (beta chain) described here comes from a study of blood T cell repertoires in COVID-19. Only in-frame clones appear in the TCRdb table, and some are missing; sequencing was by immunoSEQ multiplex PCR. This sample has approximately 270,000 clones, with around 88% found just once. The CDR3 loop spans 14 amino acids. With V trimmed by 6 bases and J by 6 bases, 12 bases remained unmatched. CDR1 SQVTM and CDR2 ANQGSEA come from the germline V gene. This sequence was found in a woman younger than 45 with COVID-19, enrolled during active disease. Sequencing was performed on peripheral blood. J is TRBJ1-2 and V is TRBV29-1, with TRBD1 matching over 8 bases. The CDR3 region has the DNA TGCAGCGTAACAGGACAGGGTTCGTCTGATGGCTACACCTTC. It encodes CSVTGQGSSDGYTF.